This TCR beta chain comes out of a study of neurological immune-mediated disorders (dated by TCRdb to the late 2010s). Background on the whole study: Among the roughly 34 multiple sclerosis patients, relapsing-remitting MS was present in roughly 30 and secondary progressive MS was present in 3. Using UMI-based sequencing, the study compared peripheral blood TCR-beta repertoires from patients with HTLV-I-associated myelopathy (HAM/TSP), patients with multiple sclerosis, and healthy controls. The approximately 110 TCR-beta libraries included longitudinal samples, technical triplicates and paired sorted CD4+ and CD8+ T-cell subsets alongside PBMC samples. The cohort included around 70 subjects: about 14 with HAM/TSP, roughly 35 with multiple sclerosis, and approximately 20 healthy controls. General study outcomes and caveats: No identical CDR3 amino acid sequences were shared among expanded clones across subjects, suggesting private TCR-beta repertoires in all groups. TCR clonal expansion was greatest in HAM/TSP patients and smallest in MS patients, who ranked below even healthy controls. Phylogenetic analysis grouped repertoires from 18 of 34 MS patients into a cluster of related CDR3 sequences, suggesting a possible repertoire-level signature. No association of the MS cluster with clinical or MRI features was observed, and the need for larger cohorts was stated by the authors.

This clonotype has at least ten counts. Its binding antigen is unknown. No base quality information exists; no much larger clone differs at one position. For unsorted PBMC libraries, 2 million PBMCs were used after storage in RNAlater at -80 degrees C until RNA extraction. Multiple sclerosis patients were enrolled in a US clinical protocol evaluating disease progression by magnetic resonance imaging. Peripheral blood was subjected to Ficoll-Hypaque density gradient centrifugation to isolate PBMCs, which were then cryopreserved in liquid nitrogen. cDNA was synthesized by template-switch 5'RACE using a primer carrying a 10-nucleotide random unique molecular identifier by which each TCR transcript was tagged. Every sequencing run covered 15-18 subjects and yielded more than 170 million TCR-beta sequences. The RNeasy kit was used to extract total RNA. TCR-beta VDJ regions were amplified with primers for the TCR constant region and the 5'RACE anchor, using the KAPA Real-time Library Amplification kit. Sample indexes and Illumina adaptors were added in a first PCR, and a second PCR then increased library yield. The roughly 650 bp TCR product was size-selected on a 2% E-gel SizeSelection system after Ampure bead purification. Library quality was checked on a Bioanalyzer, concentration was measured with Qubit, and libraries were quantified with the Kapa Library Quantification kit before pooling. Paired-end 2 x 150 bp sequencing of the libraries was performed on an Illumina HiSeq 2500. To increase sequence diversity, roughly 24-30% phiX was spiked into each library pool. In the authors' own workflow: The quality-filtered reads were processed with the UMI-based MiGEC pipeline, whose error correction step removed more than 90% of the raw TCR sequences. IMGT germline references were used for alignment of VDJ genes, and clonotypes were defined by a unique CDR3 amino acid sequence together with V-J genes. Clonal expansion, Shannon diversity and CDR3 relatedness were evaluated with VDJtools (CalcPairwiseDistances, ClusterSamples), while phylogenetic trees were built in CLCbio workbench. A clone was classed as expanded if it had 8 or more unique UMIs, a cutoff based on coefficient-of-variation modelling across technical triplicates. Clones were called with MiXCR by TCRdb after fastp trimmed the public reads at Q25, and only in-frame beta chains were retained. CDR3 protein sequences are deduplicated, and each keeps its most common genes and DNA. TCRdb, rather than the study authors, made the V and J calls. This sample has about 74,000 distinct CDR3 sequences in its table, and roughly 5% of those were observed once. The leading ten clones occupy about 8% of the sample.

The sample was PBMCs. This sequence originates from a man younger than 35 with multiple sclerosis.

The CDR3 region has the sequence CASSQDRGQETQYF. The bases read TGTGCCAGCAGCCAAGACAGGGGACAAGAGACCCAGTACTTC. The chain employs TRBV7-3 and TRBJ2-5, and TRBD1 matches 8 of the central bases. Taken from cysteine to phenylalanine, the CDR3 has 14 residues. Just the 42-base CDR3 DNA is kept, in frame starting at base 1. Trimming leaves V shorter by 5 bases and J shorter by 2 bases, with the junction holding 4 bases beyond the gene matches. From the germline V gene, CDR1 is SGHTA and CDR2 is FQGTGA. Here the CDR3 is joined to the reference TRBV7-3 and TRBJ2-5 genes, and the full variable domain is: GAGVSQTPSNKVTEKGKYVELRCDPISGHTALYWYRQSLGQGPEFLIYFQGTGAADDSGLPNDRFFAVRPEGSVSTLKIQRTERGDSAVYLCASSQDRGQETQYFGPGTRLLVL.